Sequencing of this T cell receptor beta chain was carried out in a study of T cells expressing NK-cell markers. The wider study: Within the sequenced cohort of eight donors, seven exhibited HCMV seropositivity and one was seronegative.

Comment on this clonotype: Its antigen is not known.

Template switching by 5'RACE with UMIs generated the TCR beta cDNA. TCRdb re-called the 5' RACE reads and gives one entry per CDR3 protein, without DNA. Its table records tens of thousands of distinct CDR3 sequences. Study findings and constraints: Dominant NKG2C+ clonotypes made up about 1.0-8% of CD8+ T cells in roughly six donors. There were four donors in whom these clonotypes also led the CD3+CD56-NKG2C+ fraction.

The sequence was obtained from a woman aged 18 to 69 in good health. Sequenced input: blood T cells: a sorted CD56 or NKG2C T cell subset, CD4+ or CD8+ T cells, or bulk PBMC T cells (not recorded which).

CDR3 sequence reads: CASTPDRVYEQYF. The chain links TRBV10-2 to TRBJ2-7; TCRdb indicates TRBD1, and absent DNA this call remains unverified. This CDR3 contains 13 residues. CDR1 and CDR2 (germline): WSHSY, SAAADI.